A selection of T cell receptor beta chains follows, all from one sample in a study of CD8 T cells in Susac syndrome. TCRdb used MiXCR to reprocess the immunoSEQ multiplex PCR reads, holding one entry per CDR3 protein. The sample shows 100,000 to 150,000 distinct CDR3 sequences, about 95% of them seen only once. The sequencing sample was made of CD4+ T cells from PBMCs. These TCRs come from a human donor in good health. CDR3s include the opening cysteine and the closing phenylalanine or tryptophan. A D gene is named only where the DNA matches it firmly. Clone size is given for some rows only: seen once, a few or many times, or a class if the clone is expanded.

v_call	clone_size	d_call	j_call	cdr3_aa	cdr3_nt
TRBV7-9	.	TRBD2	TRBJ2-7	CASSPRPQLAGVKGEQYF	TGTGCCAGCAGTCCTAGGCCCCAACTAGCGGGAGTCAAAGGCGAGCAGTACTTC
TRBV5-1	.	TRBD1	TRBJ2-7	CASRRDRVYEQYF	TGCGCCAGCAGAAGGGACAGGGTTTACGAGCAGTACTTC
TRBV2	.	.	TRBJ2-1	CASSEEAGLANEQFF	TGTGCCAGCAGTGAAGAGGCCGGTCTGGCCAATGAGCAGTTCTTC
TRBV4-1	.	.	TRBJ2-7	CASSRMTRPDYEQYF	TGCGCCAGCAGCCGTATGACTAGACCAGACTACGAGCAGTACTTC
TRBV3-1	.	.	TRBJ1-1	CASSPSGNWVEAFF	TGTGCCAGCAGCCCATCGGGGAATTGGGTTGAAGCTTTCTTT
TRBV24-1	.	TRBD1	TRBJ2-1	CATSDPRYRGRGQFF	TGTGCCACCAGTGACCCACGCTACAGGGGGCGGGGGCAGTTCTTC
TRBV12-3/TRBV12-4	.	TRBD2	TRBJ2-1	CASSSPRTSGSLDEQFF	TGTGCCAGCAGTTCACCCCGGACTAGCGGGAGTCTGGATGAGCAGTTCTTC
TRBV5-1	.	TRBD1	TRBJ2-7	CASSRDSPGSYEQYF	TGCGCCAGCAGCCGGGACAGCCCCGGCTCCTACGAGCAGTACTTC
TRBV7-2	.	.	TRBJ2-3	CASSWGASALADTQYF	TGTGCCAGCAGCTGGGGGGCTAGCGCTTTGGCGGATACGCAGTATTTT
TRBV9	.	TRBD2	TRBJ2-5	CASSPGTRGRETQYF	TGTGCCAGCAGCCCAGGGACTAGGGGGAGGGAGACCCAGTACTTC
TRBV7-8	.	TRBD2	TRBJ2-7	CASSLEAGAYEQYF	TGTGCCAGCAGCTTAGAGGCGGGAGCCTACGAGCAGTACTTC
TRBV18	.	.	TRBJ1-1	CASSPKGVGLGEAFF	TGTGCCAGCTCACCTAAGGGGGTAGGACTAGGTGAAGCTTTCTTT
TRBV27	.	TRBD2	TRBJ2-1	CATAGVPGWKQFF	TGTGCCACAGCGGGGGTCCCCGGTTGGAAGCAGTTCTTC
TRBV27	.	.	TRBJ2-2	CASSRQEFTGELFF	TGTGCCAGCAGTCGACAGGAATTCACCGGGGAGCTGTTTTTT
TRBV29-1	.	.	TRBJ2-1	CSVGTRVPYNEQFF	TGCAGCGTTGGGACGCGGGTCCCCTACAATGAGCAGTTCTTC
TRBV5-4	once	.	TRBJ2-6	CASSLTGSGGANVLTF	TGTGCCAGCAGCCTGACCGGCAGTGGGGGGGCCAACGTCCTGACTTTC
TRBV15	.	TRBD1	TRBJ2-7	CATSRDRGTVAEQYF	TGTGCCACCAGCAGAGATAGGGGGACAGTGGCCGAGCAGTACTTC
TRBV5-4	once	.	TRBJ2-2	CASSLGRGSNTGELFF	TGTGCCAGCAGCTTGGGTCGGGGCTCGAACACCGGGGAGCTGTTTTTT